The rows below give T cell receptor beta chains drawn from one sample of a study of blood T cell repertoires in COVID-19. The table came from immunoSEQ multiplex PCR; TCRdb's copy has only in-frame clones and leaves some out. The data hold about 64,000 clones, with 84% observed a single time. The sequencing sample was made of peripheral blood. The source is a woman aged 60 to 75 with acute or convalescent COVID-19. The CDR3 runs from the conserved cysteine through the conserved F or W. Fields, in order: clone size, D gene, J gene, V gene, CDR3 DNA, CDR3 protein. A D gene is named only where the DNA matches it firmly. Some rows have no size entry. The others give once, few or many, or a class for an expanded clone.

size: .
D: TRBD2
J: TRBJ2-1
V: TRBV27
DNA: TGTGCCAGCAGTTTCGGCACTAGCGGGGGTGATGAGCAGTTCTTC
CDR3: CASSFGTSGGDEQFF

size: .
D: TRBD1
J: TRBJ1-2
V: TRBV2
DNA: TGTGCCAGCAGTGCTTCAGGGGGTATCGATGGCTACACCTTC
CDR3: CASSASGGIDGYTF

size: .
D: .
J: TRBJ1-2
V: TRBV2
DNA: TGTGCCAGCAGTGAAAGACAGTCCTATGGCTACACCTTC
CDR3: CASSERQSYGYTF

size: .
D: .
J: TRBJ2-7
V: TRBV5-6
DNA: TGTGCCAGCAGCTTGTCACAGTCCTACGAGCAGTACTTC
CDR3: CASSLSQSYEQYF

size: few
D: .
J: TRBJ1-4
V: TRBV27
DNA: TGTGCCAGCAGGGCTATGGGGGGAACTAATGAAAAACTGTTTTTT
CDR3: CASRAMGGTNEKLFF

size: .
D: .
J: TRBJ2-7
V: TRBV11-2
DNA: TGTGCCAGCAGCCAGGGGGGACCCTACGAGCAGTACTTC
CDR3: CASSQGGPYEQYF

size: once
D: TRBD1
J: TRBJ1-6
V: TRBV18
DNA: TGTGCCACCTCCCAGGGGGTTTTGGAACCCCTCCACTTT
CDR3: CATSQGVLEPLHF

size: .
D: TRBD1
J: TRBJ1-5
V: TRBV6-2/TRBV6-3
DNA: TGTGCCAGCAGCGACCCGGGACAGGTCAATCAGCCCCAGCATTTT
CDR3: CASSDPGQVNQPQHF

size: .
D: .
J: TRBJ1-2
V: TRBV6-5
DNA: TGTGCCAGCACTTCACTCGGTATCGGTGGCTACACCTTC
CDR3: CASTSLGIGGYTF

size: few
D: .
J: TRBJ1-6
V: TRBV3-1/TRBV3-2
DNA: TGTGCCAGCAGCCCAACCACTTCCGATAATTCACCCCTCCACTTT
CDR3: CASSPTTSDNSPLHF

size: .
D: .
J: TRBJ2-2
V: TRBV18
DNA: TGTGCCAGCTCACCTACATCGAACACCGGGGAGCTGTTTTTT
CDR3: CASSPTSNTGELFF

size: once
D: .
J: TRBJ1-2
V: TRBV12-3/TRBV12-4
DNA: TGTGCCAGCAGTTTAGGAGGGCCCCCCTACACCTTC
CDR3: CASSLGGPPYTF

size: once
D: .
J: TRBJ2-4
V: TRBV7-9
DNA: TGTGCCAGCAGTCCTCTGGCGGGTTCTGGGAACATTCAGTACTTC
CDR3: CASSPLAGSGNIQYF

size: .
D: TRBD1
J: TRBJ2-7
V: TRBV6-5
DNA: TGTGCCAGCAGGGGACAGGCGCCCTCCTACGAGCAGTACTTC
CDR3: CASRGQAPSYEQYF

size: .
D: TRBD1
J: TRBJ1-5
V: TRBV19
DNA: TGTGCCAGTGGGAACCCGGGACAGGGGAAACCCCAGCATTTT
CDR3: CASGNPGQGKPQHF

size: .
D: .
J: TRBJ1-2
V: TRBV15
DNA: TGTGCCACCAGCAGAGATCGGGATGGCTACACCTTC
CDR3: CATSRDRDGYTF

size: .
D: TRBD1
J: TRBJ1-1
V: TRBV18
DNA: TGTGCCAGCTCACCACCTGCAGGGGGCTTGGACACTGAAGCTTTCTTT
CDR3: CASSPPAGGLDTEAFF

size: .
D: .
J: TRBJ1-3
V: TRBV30
DNA: TGTGCCTGCCTCCCCGCGGCAGACTCTGGAAACACCATATATTTT
CDR3: CACLPAADSGNTIYF

size: .
D: TRBD1
J: TRBJ2-3
V: TRBV19
DNA: TGTGCCAGTAGTACCTATGGACAGGGGGCTCGGGATACGCAGTATTTT
CDR3: CASSTYGQGARDTQYF

size: .
D: .
J: TRBJ1-4
V: TRBV5-1
DNA: TGCGCCAGCAGCTTGGCCATAGGGGGTAGTGAAAAACTGTTTTTT
CDR3: CASSLAIGGSEKLFF

size: few
D: .
J: TRBJ1-2
V: TRBV5-6
DNA: TGTGCCAGCAGCTTGGCGTGGGGGGACTTCTATGGCTACACCTTC
CDR3: CASSLAWGDFYGYTF

size: .
D: TRBD1
J: TRBJ2-7
V: TRBV10-1
DNA: TGCGCCAGCAGTGACTTCCCGGGACAGATCTACGAGCAGTACTTC
CDR3: CASSDFPGQIYEQYF

size: .
D: .
J: TRBJ1-5
V: TRBV6-4
DNA: TGTGCCAGCAGTGACCTCCTCCTCACTCCAGGGCAGCCCCAGCATTTT
CDR3: CASSDLLLTPGQPQHF

size: .
D: TRBD1
J: TRBJ1-2
V: TRBV29-1
DNA: TGCAGCGTAGGACAGGGGAATCAGCATGGCTACACCTTC
CDR3: CSVGQGNQHGYTF

size: .
D: TRBD1
J: TRBJ1-2
V: TRBV28
DNA: TGTGCCAGCAGTCAAAGGTTATGGGACAGGGGTAACTATGGCTACACCTTC
CDR3: CASSQRLWDRGNYGYTF

size: .
D: TRBD1
J: TRBJ1-4
V: TRBV19
DNA: TGTGCCAGTAGTATAGGACAGGGGGGCAAACTGTTTTTT
CDR3: CASSIGQGGKLFF

size: .
D: .
J: TRBJ2-3
V: TRBV5-1
DNA: TGCGCCAGCAGCTTGGACCCAAGGAGGGGCACAGATACGCAGTATTTT
CDR3: CASSLDPRRGTDTQYF

size: .
D: .
J: TRBJ2-7
V: TRBV15
DNA: TGTGCCACCAGCAGAGCGGCAGGGCCCGAGCAGTACTTC
CDR3: CATSRAAGPEQYF

size: .
D: .
J: TRBJ1-1
V: TRBV11-2
DNA: TGTGCCAGCAGCCCGTATCGATGGGTTGGACAGACGAACACTGAAGCTTTCTTT
CDR3: CASSPYRWVGQTNTEAFF

size: .
D: .
J: TRBJ1-5
V: TRBV3-1/TRBV3-2
DNA: TGTGCCAGCAGCCAAGGGGGGGGCAATCAGCCCCAGCATTTT
CDR3: CASSQGGGNQPQHF

size: .
D: TRBD2
J: TRBJ2-3
V: TRBV29-1
DNA: TGCAGCGTGGATAGCGGGGGGGATACGCAGTATTTT
CDR3: CSVDSGGDTQYF

size: .
D: .
J: TRBJ2-1
V: TRBV6-1
DNA: TGTGCCAGCAGTGAACCGAGCGGTCGGGTACATGAGCAGTTCTTC
CDR3: CASSEPSGRVHEQFF

size: few
D: .
J: TRBJ1-5
V: TRBV6-5
DNA: TGTGCCAGCGGGCGTGGGGGGAATCGACAGCCCCAGCATTTT
CDR3: CASGRGGNRQPQHF

size: .
D: TRBD2
J: TRBJ2-1
V: TRBV5-1
DNA: TGCGCCAGCAGCTCACTGACTAGCGGGGCGCACAATGAGCAGTTCTTC
CDR3: CASSSLTSGAHNEQFF

size: .
D: TRBD2
J: TRBJ2-1
V: TRBV9
DNA: TGTGCCAGCAGCCCGACTAGCGGGGTATACAATGAGCAGTTCTTC
CDR3: CASSPTSGVYNEQFF

size: .
D: .
J: TRBJ2-1
V: TRBV7-6
DNA: TGTGCCAGCAGCTCCTTCCCCTTCGGGCAGTTCTTC
CDR3: CASSSFPFGQFF

size: .
D: TRBD1
J: TRBJ1-2
V: TRBV10-3
DNA: TGTGCCATCAGTGGCTCGGGACAGGGGCCTAACTATGGCTACACCTTC
CDR3: CAISGSGQGPNYGYTF

size: .
D: TRBD1
J: TRBJ1-1
V: TRBV5-3
DNA: TGTGCCAGAAGCTTGCTGGGACAGATGAACACTGAAGCTTTCTTT
CDR3: CARSLLGQMNTEAFF

size: .
D: .
J: TRBJ1-1
V: TRBV3-1/TRBV3-2
DNA: TGTGCCAGCAGCCAAATGAGGGGAGGCACTGAAGCTTTCTTT
CDR3: CASSQMRGGTEAFF

size: .
D: .
J: TRBJ2-3
V: TRBV9
DNA: TGTGCCAGCAGCCCCCACAAGTCTAGCACAGATACGCAGTATTTT
CDR3: CASSPHKSSTDTQYF

size: .
D: .
J: TRBJ1-4
V: TRBV15
DNA: TGTGCCACCAGTGCTAGCGGGGTTGGAAAACTGTTTTTT
CDR3: CATSASGVGKLFF